This TCR beta chain was sequenced during a study of CD8 T cells in ankylosing spondylitis. Preparation of TCR beta libraries was done by quantitative 5'-RACE with molecular barcodes. TCRdb reprocessed the 5' RACE reads via MiXCR and lists one record per CDR3 protein. The sample holds 450,000 to 550,000 distinct CDR3 sequences, about 5.2% seen once. General observations from the study: Ankylosing spondylitis blood appeared to be characterized by a TCR beta motif of about eight highly homologous variants. Disease-linked clones were reportedly significantly enriched in matched ankylosing spondylitis synovial fluid.

In this sample, this clonotype turned up many times. Antigen specificity is unknown. The CDR3 loop spans 15 amino acids. CDR1 is SGHRS, CDR2 YFSETQ, per germline. V was pared by 2 bases and J by 1 base, with 11 bases between. The sequence was obtained from a male donor with ankylosing spondylitis. The V and J genes are TRBV5-1 and TRBJ2-3; tentatively, D is TRBD2 (5 bases). The source material was blood, either unsorted or a sorted T cell fraction (not recorded which). As DNA, the CDR3 is TGCGCCAGCAGCTTAGAGGGTCGGGGCACAGATACGCAGTATTTT. Protein: CASSLEGRGTDTQYF.